This record looks at one T cell receptor beta chain sequence and its context. These data originate in a study of blood T cell repertoires in COVID-19. Study information: Samples came from the United States, Italy and Spain, spanning acute and convalescent COVID-19.

In the authors' workflow: It was from reference gene primer amplification that nucleated cell counts were estimated. Data came from immunoSEQ multiplex PCR; TCRdb stores just in-frame clones and leaves some out. V, J and clone size derive from that table, while D and trimming were established from the DNA sequence. The table includes 300,000 to 400,000 clones, 90% detected once. All enrollees were roughly 18 to 90 years old and from 20 to 30 US areas. The receptor was derived from a woman aged 25 to 39 who had been exposed to COVID-19. The sample consisted of PBMCs or T cells enriched from blood (not recorded which).

The CDR3 region has the DNA TGTGCCAGCAGCTTAGGACACGCGAGCTCTGGAAACACCATATATTTT. Its protein product is CASSLGHASSGNTIYF. The chain combines TRBV7-2 with TRBJ1-3; D is unresolved. The CDR3 covers 16 residues. V was trimmed by 1 base and J by 0 bases, leaving 10 bases between them. Germline V lookup: CDR1 SGHTA, CDR2 FQGNSA.